A single sample gave rise to the 11 T cell receptor beta chains below, sequenced in a study of PD-1 blockade in mismatch repair-deficient tumors. The protocol was immunoSEQ multiplex PCR, while the TCRdb copy is restricted to in-frame clones and leaves out a portion. The sample yields 70,000 to 95,000 clones, 65% to 85% seen once. The material sequenced was peripheral blood, taken 44 weeks after starting pembrolizumab. These receptors all come from an adult with mismatch repair-deficient cancer.

The chain is built from TRBV19 and TRBJ2-1, with D hard to call. V lost 3 bases to trimming and J lost 10 bases, with 7 bases between them. CDR3 length equals 11 residues. Germline V CDR1 and CDR2: LNHDA, SQIVND (reference sequence). CDR3 amino acids: CASSIEKEQFF. The CDR3 nucleotides read TGTGCCAGTAGTATCGAAAAGGAGCAGTTCTTC.

The genes are TRBV5-1 and TRBJ2-5; no reliable D call. From germline, CDR1 is SGHRS and CDR2 YFSETQ. Between the trimmed V and J ends, which lost 4 bases and 0 bases, there was a span of 4 bases. The CDR3 consists of 12 residues. CDR3 sequence (DNA): TGCGCCAGCAGCCGGAACCAAGAGACCCAGTACTTC. It is translated as CASSRNQETQYF.

This chain uses TRBV7-9 with TRBJ2-7, with 11 bases matching TRBD1. Germline CDR1 and CDR2: SEHNR and FQNEAQ (reference sequence). The CDR3 is 15 amino acids. V shed 5 bases and J 6 bases; nucleotides not matched to a gene: 9. The CDR3 nucleotides read TGTGCCAGCAGCCCCCGGGACAGGGGGACCTTCGAGCAGTACTTC. This gives the protein CASSPRDRGTFEQYF. Filled out from reference TRBV7-9 and TRBJ2-7, the complete variable domain reads DTGVSQNPRHKITKRGQNVTFRCDPISEHNRLYWYRQTLGQGPEFLTYFQNEAQLEKSRLLSDRFSAERPKGSFSTLEIQRTEQGDSAMYLCASSPRDRGTFEQYFGPGTRLTVT.

The J gene is TRBJ1-1, the V gene TRBV6-6; D is possibly TRBD1 (6 bases). Germline CDR1 is MNHNY and CDR2 is SVGAGI (reference sequence). The CDR3 totals 15 residues. The V and J ends lost 6 bases and 1 base respectively, with 15 bases between them. CDR3 DNA: TGTGCCAGCAGCCGGGTCGAGGGGGGGAACACTGAAGCTTTCTTT. As protein: CASSRVEGGNTEAFF.

DNA for the CDR3: TGTGCCAGCAGCCCCCCGGGACTAGCGGGAGTAGTGCAGTTCTTC. Translated: CASSPPGLAGVVQFF. The chain carries TRBV11-2 and TRBJ2-1; TRBD2 matches 14 bases. V shed 5 bases and J 12 bases; nucleotides not matched to a gene: 9. CDR1 and CDR2 from the germline V gene are SGHAT and FQNNGV. The CDR3 runs to 15 residues.

The chain has TRBV2 and TRBJ1-3; TRBD1 might be the D (6 bases). The V and J ends lost 5 bases and 4 bases respectively, with 9 bases between them. This CDR3 spans 13 amino acids. In germline, CDR1 is SNHLY, CDR2 FYNNEI. CDR3 loop: CASSTGLGNTIYF. CDR3 coding DNA: TGTGCCAGCAGTACAGGGCTGGGAAACACCATATATTTT.

This chain uses TRBV7-9 with TRBJ2-3; 7 bases are a match to TRBD2. J gave up 6 bases and V 2 bases, and 5 bases lay outside the gene matches. The CDR3 totals 14 residues. Germline V lookup: CDR1 SEHNR, CDR2 FQNEAQ (reference sequence). The CDR3 loop is CASSLLFSGDTQYF. The CDR3 nucleotides read TGTGCCAGCAGCTTATTGTTTAGCGGGGATACGCAGTATTTT.

The V gene is TRBV10-3, the J gene TRBJ2-3, with 7 nucleotides matching TRBD2. Per germline, CDR1 ENHRY and CDR2 SYGVKD. Trimming removed 5 bases from V and 2 bases from J; junction bases left unmatched: 10. The CDR3 length is 16 residues. Here the CDR3 DNA reads TGTGCCATCAGTAAAAATAGCGGGCCCCTCACAGATACGCAGTATTTT. Protein: CAISKNSGPLTDTQYF.

This chain links TRBV5-1 with TRBJ2-7; D is possibly TRBD1 or TRBD2 (6 bases each). The CDR3 extends over 17 amino acids. V gave up 3 bases and J gave up 3 bases, with 22 bases separating them. Germline CDR1 SGHRS, CDR2 YFSETQ. The CDR3 here is CASSSPDFGGEFYEQYF. In DNA form, the CDR3 reads TGCGCCAGCAGCTCGCCAGATTTCGGGGGCGAATTCTACGAGCAGTACTTC.

The CDR3 spells CSAREGYEQYF. CDR3 DNA: TGCAGTGCTAGAGAAGGCTACGAGCAGTACTTC. V gene TRBV20-1 combines with J gene TRBJ2-7; no reliable D call. V lost 0 bases and J lost 3, with 3 bases in between. The CDR3 runs to 11 residues. The germline V gene encodes CDR1 DFQATT and CDR2 SNEGSKA (reference sequence).

This clone has only one observation. The gene calls are TRBV11-2 and TRBJ2-7, with D unresolved. Trimming stripped 0 bases from V and 0 bases from J, with 15 bases between. In germline, CDR1 is SGHAT, CDR2 FQNNGV. The CDR3 is made up of 17 amino acids. The CDR3 nucleotides read TGTGCCAGCAGCTTAGAGCCTGACACACCATTCTCCTACGAGCAGTACTTC. It translates to CASSLEPDTPFSYEQYF.